This T cell receptor (beta chain) came from a study of identical twins (dated by TCRdb to between 2015 and 2016). Regarding the research as a whole: To test whether fetal clonotypes persist, this study deep-sequenced TCR alpha and beta repertoires from monozygotic twins, from unrelated adults of various ages, and from cord blood. To rule out contamination, the twin experiments were replicated at different times with different library preparation protocols. What the research found in general, with its limitations: Because the same donors could not be followed over many years, the conclusions relied on cross-sectional statistical analysis. Invariant T cells such as MAIT and iNKT could partly confound zero-insertion analyses, though diverse VJ usage argued against this for most clonotypes. A weaker excess of twin sharing was found in beta out-of-frame sequences because the signal-to-noise ratio was lowered by fewer shared sequences. Out-of-frame TCR alpha sharing in monozygotic twins was systematically underestimated by recombination models, whereas sharing between unrelated individuals was in agreement with the recombination models. Out-of-frame TCR alpha sequences shared between twins showed an excess of low generation-probability sequences compared with coincidental sharing between unrelated individuals. Fewer insertions were carried by abundant cord blood beta clonotypes; a weaker similar trend was observed in young adult naive repertoires, while no such trend was observed in memory repertoires.

Preparation of the library involved 5' RACE. Reads for this sample came from an Illumina HiSeq 2000. A universal primer binding site was introduced by template switching, and a unique molecular identifier was present in the final cDNA, enabling accurate counting of TCR cDNA molecules. First-strand cDNA for TCR alpha and beta chains was synthesized from specific primers in the conserved constant-segment region. To control for contamination, every cDNA library carried two barcodes: a SMART-Mk sample barcode plus Illumina barcodes. Two successive PCR steps introduced TruSeq adapter sequences along with Illumina sample barcodes. The Illumina HiSeq platform was used with custom primers to sequence TCR alpha and beta cDNA libraries. Regarding the original processing steps: MiGEC was used to process raw reads and extract unique molecular identifiers, and MiXCR was used to find CDR3 positions. Recombination models were inferred per individual with the repgenHMM and IGoR tools using an EM algorithm. The tcR package in R was used for shared clonotype analysis, with sharing normalized by the product of cloneset sizes. To study raw recombination without the effects of thymic and clonal selection, out-of-frame nonproductive sequences were analyzed. TCRdb applied fastp at Q25 and MiXCR to the public reads, then kept only in-frame beta chains. Rows merge per CDR3 protein into single entries with the most common DNA and genes. TCRdb, rather than the study authors, made the V and J calls. Across this sample there are roughly 1,500,000 distinct CDR3 sequences, with less than 40% seen only once. Less than 0.35% of the sample belongs to the ten largest clones.

V is pared back by 7 bases and J by 6 bases, with 22 bases lying between the germline termini. CDR1 and CDR2 were assigned from the germline V gene as ENHRY and SYGVKD. Including cysteine and phenylalanine, the CDR3 has 15 amino acids. Just the 45-base CDR3 DNA is kept, in frame starting at base 1. Every donor was a healthy Caucasian. To note about this clonotype: Its antigen is not yet known. Qualities for individual bases were not recorded, and no much larger clone is one base off.

What was sequenced was cord blood. The rearranged chain carries TRBV10-3 and TRBJ2-7; 5 matching bases give a weak D call of TRBD1. The receptor comes from a newborn girl in good health. In nucleotides, the sequence is TGTGCCATCAAAAACGGTGGGCAGGGCATCGGCGAGCAGTACTTC. Translated, it gives CAIKNGGQGIGEQYF.